This T cell receptor (beta chain) was profiled in a study of T cell changes during pregnancy in multiple sclerosis. Only in-frame clones appear in the TCRdb table, and some are missing; sequencing was by immunoSEQ multiplex PCR. The data hold about 48,000 clones, with approximately 88% observed a single time. V shed 3 bases and J shed 5 bases, with 10 bases lying between them. Germline CDR1 MGHDK, CDR2 SYGVNS. The CDR3 extends over 14 amino acids. The TCR was taken from a female donor with multiple sclerosis, enrolled in a pregnancy study. The V gene is TRBV25-1, the J gene TRBJ1-4; possible D gene TRBD1, 6 bases. Source: CD4+ T cells from peripheral blood mononuclear cells, taken in the second trimester of pregnancy. The DNA for the CDR3 is TGTGCCAGCAGTGACGGGGGGCTGAATGAAAAACTGTTTTTT. Amino acid sequence: CASSDGGLNEKLFF.